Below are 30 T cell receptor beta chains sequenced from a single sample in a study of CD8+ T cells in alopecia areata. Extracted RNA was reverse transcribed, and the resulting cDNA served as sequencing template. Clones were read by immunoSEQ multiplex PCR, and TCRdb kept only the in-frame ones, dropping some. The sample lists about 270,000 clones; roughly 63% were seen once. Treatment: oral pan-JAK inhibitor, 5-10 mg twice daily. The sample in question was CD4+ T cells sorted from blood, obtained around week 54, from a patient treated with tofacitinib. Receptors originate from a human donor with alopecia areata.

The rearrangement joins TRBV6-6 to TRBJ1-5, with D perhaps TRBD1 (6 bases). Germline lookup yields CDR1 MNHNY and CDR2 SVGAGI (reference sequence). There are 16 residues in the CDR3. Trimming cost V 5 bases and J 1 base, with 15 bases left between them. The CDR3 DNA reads TGTGCCAGCAGTACCATCCCGGACAGCAGCAATCAGCCCCAGCATTTT. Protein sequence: CASSTIPDSSNQPQHF.

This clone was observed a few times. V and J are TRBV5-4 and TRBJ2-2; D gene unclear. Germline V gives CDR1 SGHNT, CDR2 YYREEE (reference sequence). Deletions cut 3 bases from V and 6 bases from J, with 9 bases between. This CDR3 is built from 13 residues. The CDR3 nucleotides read TGTGCCAGCAGCTCGGAAGGACCCGGGGAGCTGTTTTTT. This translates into CASSSEGPGELFF.

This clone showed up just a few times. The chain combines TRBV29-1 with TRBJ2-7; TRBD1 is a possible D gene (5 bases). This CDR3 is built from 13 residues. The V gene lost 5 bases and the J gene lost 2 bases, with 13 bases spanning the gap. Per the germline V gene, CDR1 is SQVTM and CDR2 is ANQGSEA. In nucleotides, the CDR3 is TGCAGCGTTATCAGGGATGGAACCTACGAGCAGTACTTC. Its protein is CSVIRDGTYEQYF.

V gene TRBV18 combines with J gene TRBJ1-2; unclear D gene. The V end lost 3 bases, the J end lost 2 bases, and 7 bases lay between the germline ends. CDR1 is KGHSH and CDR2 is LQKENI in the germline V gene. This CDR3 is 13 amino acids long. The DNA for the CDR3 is TGTGCCAGCTCACCGGCAGACAACTATGGCTACACCTTC. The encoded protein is CASSPADNYGYTF.

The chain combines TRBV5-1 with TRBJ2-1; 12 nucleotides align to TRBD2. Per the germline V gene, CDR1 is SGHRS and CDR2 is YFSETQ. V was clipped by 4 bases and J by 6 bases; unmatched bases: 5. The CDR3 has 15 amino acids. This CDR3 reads CASSVQLAGGNEQFF. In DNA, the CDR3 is TGCGCCAGCAGCGTACAACTAGCGGGGGGCAATGAGCAGTTCTTC. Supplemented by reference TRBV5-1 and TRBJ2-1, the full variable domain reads KAGVTQTPRYLIKTRGQQVTLSCSPISGHRSVSWYQQTPGQGLQFLFEYFSETQRNKGNFPGRFSGRQFSNSRSEMNVSTLELGDSALYLCASSVQLAGGNEQFFGPGTRLTVL.

CDR3 in DNA: TGTGCGTTCCCGCGGGTACGAAGCTATGGCTACACCTTC. Translated: CAFPRVRSYGYTF. V is TRBV7-9 and J is TRBJ1-2, with D unresolved. Germline lookup yields CDR1 SEHNR and CDR2 FQNEAQ (reference sequence). The CDR3 runs to 13 residues. Variable domain in full (rest from reference TRBV7-9 and TRBJ1-2): DTGVSQNPRHKITKRGQNVTFRCDPISEHNRLYWYRQTLGQGPEFLTYFQNEAQLEKSRLLSDRFSAERPKGSFSTLEIQRTEQGDSAMYLCAFPRVRSYGYTFGSGTRLTVV.

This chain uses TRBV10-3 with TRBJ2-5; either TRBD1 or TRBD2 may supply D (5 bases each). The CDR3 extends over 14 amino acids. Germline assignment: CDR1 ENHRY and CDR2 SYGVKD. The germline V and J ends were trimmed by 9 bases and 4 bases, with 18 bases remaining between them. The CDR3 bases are TGTGCCATTGGGAGACCAGGGACCACAGAGACCCAGTACTTC. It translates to CAIGRPGTTETQYF.

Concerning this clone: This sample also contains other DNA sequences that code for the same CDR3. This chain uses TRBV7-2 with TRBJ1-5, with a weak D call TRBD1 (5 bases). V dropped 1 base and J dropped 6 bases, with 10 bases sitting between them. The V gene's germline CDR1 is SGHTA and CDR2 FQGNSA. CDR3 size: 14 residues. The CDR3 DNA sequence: TGTGCCAGCAGCTTAGTCCAGGGCGGTCAGCCCCAGCATTTT. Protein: CASSLVQGGQPQHF.

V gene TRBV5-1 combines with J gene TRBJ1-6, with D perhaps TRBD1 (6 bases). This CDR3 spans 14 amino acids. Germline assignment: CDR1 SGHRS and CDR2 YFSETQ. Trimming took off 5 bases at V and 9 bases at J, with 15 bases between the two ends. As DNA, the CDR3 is TGCGCCAGCAGGATTCAACAGGGTGGTTCACCCCTCCACTTT. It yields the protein CASRIQQGGSPLHF.

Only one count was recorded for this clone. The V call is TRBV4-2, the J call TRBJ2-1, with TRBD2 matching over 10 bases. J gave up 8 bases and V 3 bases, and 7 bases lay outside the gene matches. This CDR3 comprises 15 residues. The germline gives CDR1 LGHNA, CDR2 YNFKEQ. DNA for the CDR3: TGTGCCAGCAGCCACGGAGCGGGGGGGCTCGATGAGCAGTTCTTC. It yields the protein CASSHGAGGLDEQFF.

The CDR3 region is CASSAREGIYGYTF. CDR3 bases: TGTGCCAGCAGTGCCCGGGAAGGAATCTATGGCTACACCTTC. The chain recombines TRBV2 with TRBJ1-2; D gene ambiguous. The V gene lost 4 bases and the J gene lost 4 bases, with 13 bases spanning the gap. Germline CDR1 SNHLY, CDR2 FYNNEI. The CDR3 consists of 14 residues.

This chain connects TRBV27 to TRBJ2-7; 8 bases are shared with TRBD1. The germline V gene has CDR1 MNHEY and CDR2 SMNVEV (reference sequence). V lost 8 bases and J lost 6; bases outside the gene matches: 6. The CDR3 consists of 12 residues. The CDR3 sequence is CASVDRGGEQYF. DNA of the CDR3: TGTGCCAGCGTCGACAGGGGAGGCGAGCAGTACTTC.

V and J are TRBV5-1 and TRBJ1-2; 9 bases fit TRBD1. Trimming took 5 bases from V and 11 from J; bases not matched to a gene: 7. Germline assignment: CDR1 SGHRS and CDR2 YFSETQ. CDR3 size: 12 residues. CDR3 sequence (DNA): TGCGCCAGCAGGCCGGGACAGGGTACTTACACCTTC. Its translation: CASRPGQGTYTF.

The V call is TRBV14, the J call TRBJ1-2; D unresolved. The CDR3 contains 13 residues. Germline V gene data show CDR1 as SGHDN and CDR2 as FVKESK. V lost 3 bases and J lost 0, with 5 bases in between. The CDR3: CASSHLSNYGYTF. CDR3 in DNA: TGTGCCAGCAGCCACCTCTCTAACTATGGCTACACCTTC.

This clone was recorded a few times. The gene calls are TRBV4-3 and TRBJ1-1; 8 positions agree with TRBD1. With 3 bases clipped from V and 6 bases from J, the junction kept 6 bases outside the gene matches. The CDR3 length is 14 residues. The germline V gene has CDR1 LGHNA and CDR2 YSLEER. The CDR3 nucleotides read TGCGCCAGCAGCCAGAGGAACAGGGGGTCTGAAGCTTTCTTT. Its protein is CASSQRNRGSEAFF.

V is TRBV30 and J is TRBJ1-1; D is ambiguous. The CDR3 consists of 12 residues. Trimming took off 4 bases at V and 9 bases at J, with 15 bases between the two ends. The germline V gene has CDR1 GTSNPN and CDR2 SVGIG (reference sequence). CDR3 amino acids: CAWKARKLKAFF. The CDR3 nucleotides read TGTGCCTGGAAAGCAAGGAAGTTGAAAGCTTTCTTT.

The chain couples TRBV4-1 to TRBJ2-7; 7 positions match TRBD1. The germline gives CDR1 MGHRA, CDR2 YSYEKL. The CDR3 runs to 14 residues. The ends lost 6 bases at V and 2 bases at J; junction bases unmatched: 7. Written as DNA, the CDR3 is TGCGCCAGCAGAGAGACAGGGAGACCCTACGAGCAGTACTTC. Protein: CASRETGRPYEQYF.

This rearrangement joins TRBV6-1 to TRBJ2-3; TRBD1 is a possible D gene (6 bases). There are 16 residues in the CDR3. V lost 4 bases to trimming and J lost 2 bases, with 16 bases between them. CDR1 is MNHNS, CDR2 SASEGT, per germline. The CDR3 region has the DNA TGTGCCAGCAGTGGCAGCCGGGACACTTCCACAGATACGCAGTATTTT. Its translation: CASSGSRDTSTDTQYF.

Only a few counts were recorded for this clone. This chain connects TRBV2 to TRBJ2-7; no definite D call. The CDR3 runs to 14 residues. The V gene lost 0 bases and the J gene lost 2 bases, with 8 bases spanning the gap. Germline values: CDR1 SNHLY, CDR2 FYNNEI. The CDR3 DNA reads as TGTGCCAGCAGTGAAGCAGGGTATACCTACGAGCAGTACTTC. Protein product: CASSEAGYTYEQYF.

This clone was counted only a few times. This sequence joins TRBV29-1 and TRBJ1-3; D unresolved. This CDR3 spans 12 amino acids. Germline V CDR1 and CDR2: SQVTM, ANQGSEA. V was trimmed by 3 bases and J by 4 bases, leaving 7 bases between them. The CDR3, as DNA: TGCAGCGTTGAGTCCTTCGGAAACACCATATATTTT. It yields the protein CSVESFGNTIYF.

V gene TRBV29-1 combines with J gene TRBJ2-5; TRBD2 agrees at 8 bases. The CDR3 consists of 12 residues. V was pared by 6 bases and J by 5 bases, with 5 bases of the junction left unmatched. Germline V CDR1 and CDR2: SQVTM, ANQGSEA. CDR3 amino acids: CSVQAGAETQYF. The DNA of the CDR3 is TGCAGCGTCCAAGCGGGGGCGGAGACCCAGTACTTC.

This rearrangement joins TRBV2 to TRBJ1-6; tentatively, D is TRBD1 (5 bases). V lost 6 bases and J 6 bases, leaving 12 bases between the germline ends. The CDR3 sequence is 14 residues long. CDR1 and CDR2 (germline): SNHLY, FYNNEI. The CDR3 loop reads CASRRGAGNSPLHF. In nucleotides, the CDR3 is TGTGCCAGCAGGCGGGGCGCAGGTAATTCACCCCTCCACTTT. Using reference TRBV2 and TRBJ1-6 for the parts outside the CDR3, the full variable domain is EPEVTQTPSHQVTQMGQEVILRCVPISNHLYFYWYRQILGQKVEFLVSFYNNEISEKSEIFDDQFSVERPDGSNFTLKIRSTKLEDSAMYFCASRRGAGNSPLHFGNGTRLTVT.

The CDR3 reads CASSELPGGNEKLFF. The CDR3 DNA follows: TGTGCCAGCAGTGAGCTGCCAGGGGGTAATGAAAAACTGTTTTTT. The rearrangement uses TRBV25-1 and TRBJ1-4; 7 bases line up with TRBD1. Germline CDR1 reads MGHDK; CDR2 reads SYGVNS. Germline trimming cut 3 bases from V and 4 bases from J; bases unmatched to any gene: 5. The CDR3 extends over 15 amino acids.

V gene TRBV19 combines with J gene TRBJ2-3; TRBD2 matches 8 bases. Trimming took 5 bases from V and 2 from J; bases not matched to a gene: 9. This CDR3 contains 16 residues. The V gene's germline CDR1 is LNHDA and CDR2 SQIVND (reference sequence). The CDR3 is CASSSKAGAYTDTQYF. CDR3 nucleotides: TGTGCCAGTAGTTCAAAAGCGGGGGCCTACACAGATACGCAGTATTTT.

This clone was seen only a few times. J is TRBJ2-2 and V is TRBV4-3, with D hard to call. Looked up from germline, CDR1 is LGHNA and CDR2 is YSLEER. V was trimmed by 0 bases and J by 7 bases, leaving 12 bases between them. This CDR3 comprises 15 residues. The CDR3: CASSQDRLPGGELFF. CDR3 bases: TGCGCCAGCAGCCAAGATCGGCTCCCTGGCGGGGAGCTGTTTTTT.

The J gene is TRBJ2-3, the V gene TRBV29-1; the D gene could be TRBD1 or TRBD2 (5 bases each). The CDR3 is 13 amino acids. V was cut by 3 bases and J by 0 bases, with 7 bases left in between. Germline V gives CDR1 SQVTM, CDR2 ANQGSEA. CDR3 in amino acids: CSVEGVSTDTQYF. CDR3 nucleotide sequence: TGCAGCGTTGAGGGGGTAAGCACAGATACGCAGTATTTT.

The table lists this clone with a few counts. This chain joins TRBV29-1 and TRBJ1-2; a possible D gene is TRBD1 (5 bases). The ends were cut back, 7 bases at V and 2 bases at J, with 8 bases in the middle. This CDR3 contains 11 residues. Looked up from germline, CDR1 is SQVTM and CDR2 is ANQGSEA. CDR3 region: CSAGTNYGYTF. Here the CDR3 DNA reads TGCAGCGCCGGGACGAACTATGGCTACACCTTC.

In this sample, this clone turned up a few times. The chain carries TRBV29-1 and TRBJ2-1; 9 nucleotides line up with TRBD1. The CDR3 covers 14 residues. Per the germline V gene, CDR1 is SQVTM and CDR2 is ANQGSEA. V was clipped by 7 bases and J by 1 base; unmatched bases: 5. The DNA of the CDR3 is TGCAGCGCCCGGACAGGGGAATCCTACAATGAGCAGTTCTTC. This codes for CSARTGESYNEQFF.

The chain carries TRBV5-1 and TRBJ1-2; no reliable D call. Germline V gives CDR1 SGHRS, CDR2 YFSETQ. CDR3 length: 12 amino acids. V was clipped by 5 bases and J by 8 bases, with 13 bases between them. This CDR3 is CASSRSSTGYTF. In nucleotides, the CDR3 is TGCGCCAGCAGTAGATCATCGACGGGCTACACCTTC.

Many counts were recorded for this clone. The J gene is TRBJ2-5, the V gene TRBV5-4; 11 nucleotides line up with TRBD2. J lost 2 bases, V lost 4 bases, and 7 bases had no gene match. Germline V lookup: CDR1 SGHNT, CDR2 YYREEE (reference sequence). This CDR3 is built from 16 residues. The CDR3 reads CASSPGASGGQETQYF. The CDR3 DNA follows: TGTGCCAGCAGCCCAGGGGCTAGCGGGGGGCAAGAGACCCAGTACTTC.